This TCR beta chain is from a study of cytomegalovirus exposure and HLA in healthy donors. On this clone: Its specificity is unknown.

Here immunoSEQ multiplex PCR was the method, and the copy in TCRdb shows in-frame clones only, minus some. The sample contains about 160,000 clones, roughly nine tenths of which appear only once. The study, taken as a whole, reports: Most TCRs appeared rarely, but some public TCRs recurred in many donors.

Germline CDR1 and CDR2: SNHLY and FYNNEI. The ends lost 6 bases at V and 4 bases at J; junction bases unmatched: 7. The CDR3 totals 15 residues. The origin of this receptor is a woman younger than 30 in good health and CMV-seropositive. Sequenced sample: PBMCs. This chain connects TRBV2 to TRBJ2-7; 12 bases line up with TRBD2. CDR3 nucleotides: TGTGCCAGCAGGGCTCTAGCGGGAGGGCAATACGAGCAGTACTTC. Amino acids: CASRALAGGQYEQYF.